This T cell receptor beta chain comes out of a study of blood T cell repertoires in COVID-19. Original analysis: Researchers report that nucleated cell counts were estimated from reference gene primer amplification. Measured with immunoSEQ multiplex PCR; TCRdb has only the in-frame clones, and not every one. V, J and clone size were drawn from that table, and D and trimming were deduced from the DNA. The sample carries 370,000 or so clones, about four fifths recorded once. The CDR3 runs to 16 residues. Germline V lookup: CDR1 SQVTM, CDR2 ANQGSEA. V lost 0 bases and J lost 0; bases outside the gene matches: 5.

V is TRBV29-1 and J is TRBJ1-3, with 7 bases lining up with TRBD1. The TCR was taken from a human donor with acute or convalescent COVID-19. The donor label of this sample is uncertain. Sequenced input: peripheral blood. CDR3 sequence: CSVEDYRGNSGNTIYF. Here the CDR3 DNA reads TGCAGCGTTGAAGACTACAGGGGAAACTCTGGAAACACCATATATTTT.